Below, one T cell receptor beta chain is given with its context. Only a few counts were recorded for this clonotype. The specificity of this receptor is unknown. The sample holds no much larger clone one base away, and base qualities are not on file. The germline V gene gives CDR1 as MDHEN and CDR2 as SYDVKM. V ends up 6 bases short and J 0 bases short, with an unmatched junction base count of 4. The CDR3, cysteine through phenylalanine, is 17 amino acids long. Solely the CDR3 DNA is kept, with 51 bases framed from the first base. The TCR beta CDR3 regions were amplified from the RNA transcripts. A first-round RT-PCR of the TCR CDR3 used the HTBI primer set with the Qiagen OneStep RT-PCR kit. Libraries were constructed in a second round of multiplex PCR, after which size selection and purification were carried out. Libraries were sequenced paired-end with 100 bp reads on an Illumina HiSeq2000. As for how the authors treated the data: SOAPnuke was used to process the raw data, throwing out any read that contained adapters or uncalled bases, had a mean Phred below 15, or lacked an exact constant-primer or identifier match. High-quality paired reads were merged using COPE v1.2.5, and each unique nucleotide sequence was defined as a clonotype. MiTCR v1.1 was used to align clonotypes to the IMGT TRBV, TRBD and TRBJ reference segments. Only V-J combinations with frequency above 0.0001, covering about 99% of repertoires, were analysed. A TCS score was defined as the ratio between F50 (clonal expansion) and ExV (chaos), using BLOSUM62-based TCRdist between CDR3 peptides within each V-J. Welch's t-statistics and random forest reduced several hundred V-J features to some 14, which were used in a naive Bayes classifier (R e1071). TCRdb trimmed public reads at Q25 via fastp, called clones via MiXCR and kept in-frame beta chains. Every entry covers one CDR3 protein and lists the most common genes and DNA from its rows. For this entry, the V and J calls and clone size follow TCRdb and not the study's own pipeline. This sample lists approximately 420,000 distinct CDR3 sequences; about 15% were detected once. The ten largest account for 30% to 35% of the sample.

The record originates from a study of T cells in Graves' hyperthyroidism and ophthalmopathy (dated by TCRdb to between 2018 and 2021). Regarding the complete study: Peripheral blood was sampled at the time of initial diagnosis, prior to any treatment. In addition, the study compared T-cell repertoires in thyroid tissue and in blood from roughly six Graves' hyperthyroidism patients. After blood sampling, hyperthyroidism patients were treated with methimazole at a starting dose of 30 mg daily, and ophthalmopathy patients were treated with high-dose intravenous methylprednisolone. Prospective prediction of ophthalmopathy was tested in an independent validation cohort consisting of roughly 19 hyperthyroidism patients and more than 15 patients who later progressed to ophthalmopathy. The approximately 100 discovery patients were randomly divided into training and test sets at a 7:3 ratio. The paper reports TCR Vbeta CDR3 sequencing of more than 120 peripheral blood samples: approximately 41 ophthalmopathy, about 75 hyperthyroidism and 17 progressor patients. To identify distinguishing TCR V-J signatures, a discovery cohort of 90 to 100 patients was used, comprising roughly 45 with Graves' ophthalmopathy and about 59 with stable Graves' hyperthyroidism. Study-wide conclusions, independent of this receptor: Sample size was not statistically predetermined, and blinding of investigators to group allocation was not performed. A 13 V-J signature model separated ophthalmopathy from stable hyperthyroidism, with approximately 87% sensitivity and roughly 84% specificity in cross-validation and 80%/75% in testing. In validation, progression to ophthalmopathy was predicted by the model with 70.59% sensitivity and around 76% specificity, a median of about 6.4 months before onset. Most expanded thyroid clonotypes (frequency above 0.001) were also detected in blood, suggesting blood repertoires may reflect thyroid immune responses.

Graves' hyperthyroidism was defined as stable when no progression to ophthalmopathy occurred over 18 months of follow-up. Hyperthyroidism patients were aged 18 to 65 years and newly diagnosed, with disease duration of less than 2 months. Exclusion was applied to patients with uncontrolled infections, other autoimmune diseases, pregnancy or lactation. Diagnoses were based on clinical symptoms, serum thyroxine and TRAb, thyroid ultrasound and orbital computed tomography. PBMCs were isolated from approximately 10 ml of fresh peripheral blood by Ficoll-Paque density gradient centrifugation. Total RNA was extracted with Trizol reagent, and quality was checked on an Agilent 2100 Bioanalyzer.

This TCR was recovered from a woman aged 25 to 39 with Graves' hyperthyroidism. The chain is made from TRBV28 and TRBJ2-1; 14 of the junction bases match TRBD2. Sequenced input: blood. In nucleotides, the sequence is TGTGCCAGCAGCTCCGGGACTAGCGGGGGCTCCTACAATGAGCAGTTCTTC. This sequence encodes CASSSGTSGGSYNEQFF. Reference TRBV28 and TRBJ2-1 genes cover what lies past the CDR3, so the full variable domain is DVKVTQSSRYLVKRTGEKVFLECVQDMDHENMFWYRQDPGLGLRLIYFSYDVKMKEKGDIPEGYSVSREKKERFSLILESASTNQTSMYLCASSSGTSGGSYNEQFFGPGTRLTVL.